This T cell receptor beta chain came from a study of regulatory T cells in long-lasting Graves disease. In germline, CDR1 is LNHDA, CDR2 SQIVND (reference sequence). This CDR3 is built from 15 residues. J was trimmed by 1 base and V by 6 bases; bases with no gene match: 5. The time point denotes: newly diagnosed GD, antithyroid drugs for less than 3 months. The TCR library was prepared using RNA isolated from PBMCs. This clonotype was seen many times. Assembly of TCR beta libraries relied on iRepertoire HTBI primers together with Arm-PCR of CDR3 regions. Each CDR3 protein is one row after TCRdb ran MiXCR on the multiplex PCR reads. The sample consists of roughly 560,000 distinct CDR3 sequences, around 12% of them appearing once. The same sample was also studied in work on T cells in Graves' hyperthyroidism and ophthalmopathy.

Here the sequenced sample was peripheral blood mononuclear cells (PBMCs), taken at new diagnosis, from a patient treated with antithyroid drugs. The receptor was derived from a woman between 25 and 40 years old with Graves disease. The genes are TRBV19 and TRBJ1-5, with 8 bases fitting TRBD1. In DNA form, the CDR3 reads TGTGCCAGTAGCACCTGGACAGGGAGCAATCAGCCCCAGCATTTT. Translated, it gives CASSTWTGSNQPQHF.